One sample yielded the 25 T cell receptor beta chains listed below, sequenced in a study of Graves' ophthalmopathy and Graves' hyperthyroidism. Scientists amplified the TCR beta CDR3 regions from RNA transcripts. RT-PCR with HTBI primers came first, then second-round multiplex PCR. TCRdb itself ran the multiplex PCR reads through MiXCR, one entry per CDR3 protein. The data show 210,000 or so distinct CDR3 sequences, with around 30% seen just once and about 9.1% held by the top ten. Sequences were obtained from peripheral blood. These receptors were obtained from a man in his fifties with Graves' ophthalmopathy.

The genes are TRBV6-2 or TRBV6-3 and TRBJ2-7; D is uncertain. Between the trimmed V and J ends, which lost 3 bases and 3 bases, there was a span of 9 bases. Germline V gives CDR1 MNHEY, CDR2 SVGEGT. This CDR3 has 13 residues. CDR3 in amino acids: CASSYRQDYEQYF. The CDR3, as DNA: TGTGCCAGCAGTTATCGGCAGGACTACGAGCAGTACTTC.

In its sample, this clonotype was seen many times. The chain is built from TRBV11-3 and TRBJ2-5; TRBD2 is a possible D gene (6 bases). CDR3 length equals 14 residues. V was cut by 5 bases and J by 1 base, with 11 bases left in between. The germline gives CDR1 SGHNT, CDR2 YENEEA. The CDR3 loop reads CASSPRDFQETQYF. DNA of the CDR3: TGTGCCAGCAGCCCCCGGGACTTCCAAGAGACCCAGTACTTC.

This clonotype was observed at least ten times. This rearrangement joins TRBV2 to TRBJ2-5; 9 bases align to TRBD2. Germline lookup yields CDR1 SNHLY and CDR2 FYNNEI. The CDR3 extends over 13 amino acids. V lost 10 bases, J lost 4 bases, and 7 bases stayed unmatched. This chain's CDR3 is CATSGTSRETQYF. The CDR3 coding sequence is TGTGCCACCTCCGGGACTAGCAGAGAGACCCAGTACTTC.

The rearrangement uses TRBV25-1 and TRBJ1-6; a possible D gene is TRBD1 (6 bases). This CDR3 comprises 16 residues. The germline CDR1 and CDR2 sequences are MGHDK and SYGVNS. Trimming stripped 6 bases from V and 7 bases from J, with 19 bases between. The CDR3 loop reads CASRSSGEANNSPLHF. CDR3 nucleotide sequence: TGTGCCAGCAGGTCCTCAGGGGAAGCTAACAATTCACCCCTCCACTTT.

This clonotype was observed at least ten times. This rearrangement joins TRBV7-2 to TRBJ2-2; 11 positions agree with TRBD2. Germline-derived CDR1 and CDR2 are SGHTA and FQGNSA. The junction had 6 bases not matched to a gene; V was cut back by 5 bases and J by 1 base. The CDR3 has 17 residues. CDR3 loop: CASSARGTSGNTGELFF. The CDR3 nucleotides read TGTGCCAGCAGCGCTAGGGGGACTAGCGGGAACACCGGGGAGCTGTTTTTT.

This clonotype has a count of ten or more. The chain uses TRBV18 and TRBJ2-7, with 8 bases aligning to TRBD1. The V and J ends lost 5 bases and 3 bases, in that order; junction bases with no gene match: 9. Germline V gene sequence: CDR1 KGHSH, CDR2 LQKENI. The CDR3 spans 15 residues. CDR3: CASSAHGQGGYEQYF. The CDR3 region has the DNA TGTGCCAGCTCAGCGCACGGACAGGGAGGCTACGAGCAGTACTTC.

This clonotype was counted at least ten times. J is TRBJ1-2 and V is TRBV6-5, with a possible D match to TRBD1 (6 bases). Trimming took 0 bases from V and 8 from J, leaving 13 bases between them. Germline V CDR1 and CDR2: MNHEY, SVGAGI. The CDR3 sequence is 14 residues long. The CDR3 nucleotides are TGTGCCAGCAGTTACTCGAGGAAGGGGGACGGCTACACCTTC. It translates to CASSYSRKGDGYTF.

CDR3 DNA sequence: TGCAGTGCTAGACTAGCGGGAGGATTTGAGACCCAGTACTTC. As protein: CSARLAGGFETQYF. The chain couples TRBV20-1 to TRBJ2-5; the match to TRBD2 covers 11 bases. The CDR3 extends over 14 amino acids. Per germline, CDR1 DFQATT and CDR2 SNEGSKA (reference sequence). J was trimmed by 5 bases and V by 2 bases; bases with no gene match: 4.

The table lists this clonotype with many counts. This rearrangement joins TRBV20-1 to TRBJ2-5; tentative D call: TRBD2 (7 bases). With 3 bases removed from V and 4 bases from J, the gap between germline ends came to 21 bases. Germline CDR1 DFQATT, CDR2 SNEGSKA (reference sequence). The CDR3 extends over 16 amino acids. The CDR3 region is CSARRGGFVGSETQYF. Here the CDR3 DNA reads TGCAGTGCTAGGAGGGGGGGGTTTGTGGGGTCAGAGACCCAGTACTTC.

This clonotype appeared many times. V and J are TRBV2 and TRBJ1-5, with D uncertain. CDR3 length: 16 amino acids. V dropped 0 bases and J dropped 2 bases, with 11 bases sitting between them. CDR1 and CDR2 (germline): SNHLY, FYNNEI. The CDR3 region has the DNA TGTGCCAGCAGTGAAGCGCTCGGGGTACGCAATCAGCCCCAGCATTTT. This encodes CASSEALGVRNQPQHF. Looking up the rest from reference TRBV2 and TRBJ1-5 gives the full variable domain: EPEVTQTPSHQVTQMGQEVILRCVPISNHLYFYWYRQILGQKVEFLVSFYNNEISEKSEIFDDQFSVERPDGSNFTLKIRSTKLEDSAMYFCASSEALGVRNQPQHFGDGTRLSIL.

This clonotype was counted many times. V usage is TRBV28 and J usage is TRBJ1-5; D ambiguous. Germline loops: CDR1 MDHEN, CDR2 SYDVKM. Trimming pared 5 bases from V and 6 bases from J, leaving 20 bases between. The CDR3 runs to 16 residues. The CDR3 DNA follows: TGTGCCAGCAGTAACAACCTGAGCGGGATCGGTCAGCCCCAGCATTTT. The encoded protein is CASSNNLSGIGQPQHF.

The chain joins TRBV15 to TRBJ1-1; no clear D. CDR3 length: 14 amino acids. Germline lookup yields CDR1 LNHNV and CDR2 YYDKDF (reference sequence). Between the trimmed V and J ends, which lost 1 base and 1 base, there was a span of 7 bases. CDR3 sequence (DNA): TGTGCCACCAGCAGAGGCAGAGGGAACACTGAAGCTTTCTTT. Translated: CATSRGRGNTEAFF.

This clonotype was counted many times. The chain links TRBV12-3 or TRBV12-4 to TRBJ1-2, with 9 bases identical to TRBD1. The CDR3 contains 14 residues. The V segment lost 5 bases and the J segment 4 bases; nucleotides outside the gene matches: 5. Here the CDR3 reads CASSAPGQGYGYTF. CDR3 bases: TGTGCCAGCAGTGCCCCGGGACAGGGCTATGGCTACACCTTC.

With regard to this clonotype: Germline and junction disagree at one end, which may indicate a read error. V and J are TRBV5-1 and TRBJ2-7; D remains unclear. There are 13 residues in the CDR3. Germline V gives CDR1 SGHRS, CDR2 YFSETQ. CDR3 in amino acids: CASSLQEAYEQYF. As DNA, the CDR3 is TGCGCCAGTAGCTTACAAGAGGCCTACGAGCAGTACTTC.

This clonotype was detected only a few times. This sequence joins TRBV12-3 or TRBV12-4 and TRBJ1-1, with D perhaps TRBD1 (5 bases). CDR3 length equals 15 residues. The V gene lost 3 bases and the J gene lost 1 base, with 12 bases spanning the gap. The DNA of the CDR3 is TGTGCCAGCAGTTTCGGAGGGGCGAGGAACACTGAAGCTTTCTTT. Translated, it gives CASSFGGARNTEAFF.

This clonotype has a count of ten or more. At one end the junction does not follow the germline gene, possibly because of a read error. The CDR3 here is CASSLDAQGTQYF. CDR3 DNA sequence: TGTGCCAGCAGCTTGGACGCACAAGGGACCCAGTACTTC. The rearrangement joins TRBV7-3 to TRBJ2-5, with unresolved D. The CDR3 totals 13 residues. CDR1 is SGHTA, CDR2 FQGTGA, per germline.

This rearrangement joins TRBV7-8 to TRBJ1-1; 10 nucleotides agree with TRBD1. The CDR3 has 15 amino acids. V gave up 2 bases and J gave up 7 bases; unmatched junction bases: 7. Germline V gives CDR1 SGHVS, CDR2 FQNEAQ. The CDR3 reads CASSLIDRGLGEAFF. The CDR3 DNA reads as TGTGCCAGCAGCTTAATCGACAGGGGGCTTGGTGAAGCTTTCTTT.

The J gene is TRBJ2-7, the V gene TRBV27; perhaps TRBD1 as D (6 bases). Germline CDR1 MNHEY, CDR2 SMNVEV (reference sequence). V lost 2 bases, J lost 5 bases, and 19 bases lay in between. The CDR3 contains 16 residues. DNA of the CDR3: TGTGCCAGCAGTTTAGAGTGGGCGGCAGGGACAAACGAGCAGTACTTC. Protein: CASSLEWAAGTNEQYF.

The chain employs TRBV28 and TRBJ2-5, with 10 nucleotides matching TRBD2. The CDR3 totals 14 residues. Germline trimming cut 8 bases from V and 4 bases from J; bases unmatched to any gene: 7. Germline CDR1 reads MDHEN; CDR2 reads SYDVKM. The CDR3 DNA sequence: TGTGCCAGCTATAGCGGGGGGCCGGGAGAGACCCAGTACTTC. This sequence encodes CASYSGGPGETQYF. The whole variable domain, filled in from reference TRBV28 and TRBJ2-5, reads DVKVTQSSRYLVKRTGEKVFLECVQDMDHENMFWYRQDPGLGLRLIYFSYDVKMKEKGDIPEGYSVSREKKERFSLILESASTNQTSMYLCASYSGGPGETQYFGPGTRLLVL.

This chain joins TRBV6-1 and TRBJ1-1; 8 positions match TRBD1. This CDR3 is 14 amino acids long. Looked up from germline, CDR1 is MNHNS and CDR2 is SASEGT. The V gene end was trimmed by 4 bases and the J gene end by 5 bases; junction bases not matched to a gene: 6. CDR3 nucleotides: TGTGCCAGCAGTGCGACAGGGGAGTGGACTGAAGCTTTCTTT. Amino acids: CASSATGEWTEAFF.

This clonotype was observed many times. V is TRBV6-5 and J is TRBJ2-5, with D unresolved. The CDR3 totals 14 residues. Trimming pared 3 bases from V and 2 bases from J, leaving 10 bases between. CDR1 is MNHEY, CDR2 SVGAGI, per germline. The CDR3 nucleotides are TGTGCCAGCAGTTATGGACGGCAGCAAGAGACCCAGTACTTC. Its translation is CASSYGRQQETQYF.

This clonotype was observed many times. The genes are TRBV28 and TRBJ2-7, with 13 bases matching TRBD2. Germline trimming cut 5 bases from V and 7 bases from J; bases unmatched to any gene: 11. Germline V gene lookup returns CDR1 MDHEN and CDR2 SYDVKM. The CDR3 spans 16 residues. The CDR3 nucleotides read TGTGCCAGCAGTACCACTAGCGGGAGGGCACAGAGAGAGCAGTACTTC. This gives the protein CASSTTSGRAQREQYF.

This clonotype was counted ten times or more. The CDR3 loop reads CASSLSRSGEQYF. The DNA for the CDR3 is TGTGCCAGCAGTTTATCTCGCAGCGGCGAGCAGTACTTC. V gene TRBV27 combines with J gene TRBJ2-7; a weak D match, TRBD2 (5 bases). Germline V gene sequence: CDR1 MNHEY, CDR2 SMNVEV (reference sequence). Trimming took 0 bases from V and 6 from J, leaving 9 bases between them. The CDR3 runs to 13 residues.

The chain combines TRBV12-3 or TRBV12-4 with TRBJ1-1; D might be TRBD1 (6 bases). V shed 4 bases and J shed 7 bases, with 16 bases lying between them. The CDR3 loop spans 14 amino acids. The CDR3 reads CASSWDTTFGEAFF. The CDR3 bases are TGTGCCAGCAGTTGGGACACTACTTTTGGTGAAGCTTTCTTT.

The chain links TRBV28 to TRBJ2-5; 11 positions agree with TRBD2. The ends lost 6 bases at V and 4 bases at J; junction bases unmatched: 13. The CDR3 loop spans 17 amino acids. Germline values: CDR1 MDHEN, CDR2 SYDVKM. DNA for the CDR3: TGTGCCAGCAGCTCCGGGACTAGCGGAGGTGGGGGAGAGACCCAGTACTTC. Protein: CASSSGTSGGGGETQYF. The whole variable domain, remainder taken from reference TRBV28 and TRBJ2-5, is DVKVTQSSRYLVKRTGEKVFLECVQDMDHENMFWYRQDPGLGLRLIYFSYDVKMKEKGDIPEGYSVSREKKERFSLILESASTNQTSMYLCASSSGTSGGGGETQYFGPGTRLLVL.